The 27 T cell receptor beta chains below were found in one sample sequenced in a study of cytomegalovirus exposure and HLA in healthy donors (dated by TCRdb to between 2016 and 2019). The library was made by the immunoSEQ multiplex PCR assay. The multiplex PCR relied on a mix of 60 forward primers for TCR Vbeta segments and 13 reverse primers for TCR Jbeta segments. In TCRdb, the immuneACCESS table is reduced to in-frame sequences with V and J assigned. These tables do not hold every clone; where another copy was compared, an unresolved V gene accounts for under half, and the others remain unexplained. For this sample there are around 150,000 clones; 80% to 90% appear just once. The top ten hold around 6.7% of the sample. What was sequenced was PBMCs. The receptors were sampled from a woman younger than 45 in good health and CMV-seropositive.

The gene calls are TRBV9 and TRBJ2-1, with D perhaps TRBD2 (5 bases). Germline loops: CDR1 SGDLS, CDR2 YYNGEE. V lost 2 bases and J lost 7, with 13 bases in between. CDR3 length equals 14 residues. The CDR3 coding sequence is TGTGCCAGCAGCGTTGGCGTAAGCGGTAATGAGCAGTTCTTC. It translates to CASSVGVSGNEQFF.

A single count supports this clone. The CDR3 sequence is CASSLEEGAGLNGYTF. The CDR3 DNA is TGTGCCAGCAGCTTAGAAGAGGGCGCGGGTCTAAATGGCTACACCTTC. The chain couples TRBV7-3 to TRBJ1-2, with no clear D. CDR1 and CDR2 (germline): SGHTA, FQGTGA. The CDR3 is made up of 16 amino acids. V lost 2 bases and J lost 6, with 19 bases in between.

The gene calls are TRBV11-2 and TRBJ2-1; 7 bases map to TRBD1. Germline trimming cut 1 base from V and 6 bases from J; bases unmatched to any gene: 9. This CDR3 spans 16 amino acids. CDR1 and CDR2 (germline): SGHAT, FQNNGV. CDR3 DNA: TGTGCCAGCAGCTTAGCCACAGGGGTCCCTTTCAATGAGCAGTTCTTC. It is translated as CASSLATGVPFNEQFF.

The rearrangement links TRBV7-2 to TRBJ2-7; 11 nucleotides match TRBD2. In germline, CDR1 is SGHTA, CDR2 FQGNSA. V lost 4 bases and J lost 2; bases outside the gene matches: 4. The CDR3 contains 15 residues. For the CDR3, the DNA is TGTGCCAGCAGCTATCTAGCGGGGGGTCCCTACGAGCAGTACTTC. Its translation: CASSYLAGGPYEQYF.

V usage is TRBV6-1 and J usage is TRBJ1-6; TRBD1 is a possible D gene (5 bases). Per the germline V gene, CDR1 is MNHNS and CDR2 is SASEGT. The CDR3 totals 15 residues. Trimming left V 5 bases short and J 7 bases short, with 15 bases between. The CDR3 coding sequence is TGTGCCAGCAGTCAGACCGACAGTAACAATTCACCCCTCCACTTT. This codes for CASSQTDSNNSPLHF.

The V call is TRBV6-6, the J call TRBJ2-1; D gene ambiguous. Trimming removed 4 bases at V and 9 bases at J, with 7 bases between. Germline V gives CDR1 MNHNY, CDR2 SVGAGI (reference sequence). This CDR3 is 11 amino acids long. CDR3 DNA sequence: TGTGCCAGCAGTTCCCCCATTGAGCAGTTCTTC. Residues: CASSSPIEQFF.

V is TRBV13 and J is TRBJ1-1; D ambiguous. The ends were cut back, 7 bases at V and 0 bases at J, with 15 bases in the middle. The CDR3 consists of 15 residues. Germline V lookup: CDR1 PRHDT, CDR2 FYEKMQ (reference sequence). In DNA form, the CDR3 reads TGTGCCAGCACCACGATGGGAGGGCTGAACACTGAAGCTTTCTTT. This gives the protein CASTTMGGLNTEAFF.

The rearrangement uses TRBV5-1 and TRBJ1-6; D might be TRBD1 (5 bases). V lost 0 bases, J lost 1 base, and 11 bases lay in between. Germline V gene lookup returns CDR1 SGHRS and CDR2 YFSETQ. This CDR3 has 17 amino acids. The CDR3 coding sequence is TGCGCCAGCAGCTTGGGCAGTCAGGGTTCCTATAATTCACCCCTCCACTTT. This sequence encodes CASSLGSQGSYNSPLHF.

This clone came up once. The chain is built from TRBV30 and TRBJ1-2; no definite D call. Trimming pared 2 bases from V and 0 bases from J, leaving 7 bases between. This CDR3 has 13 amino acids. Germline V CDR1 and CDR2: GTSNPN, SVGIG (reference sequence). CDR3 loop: CAWSPPSNYGYTF. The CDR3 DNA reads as TGTGCCTGGAGTCCCCCGTCTAACTATGGCTACACCTTC.

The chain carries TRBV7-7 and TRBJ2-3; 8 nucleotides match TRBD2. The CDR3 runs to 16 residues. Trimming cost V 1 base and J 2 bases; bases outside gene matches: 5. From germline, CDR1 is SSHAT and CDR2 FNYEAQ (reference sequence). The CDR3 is CASSLGTGGITDTQYF. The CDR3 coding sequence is TGTGCCAGCAGCTTAGGCACGGGGGGGATCACAGATACGCAGTATTTT.

The CDR3 loop reads CASSPSGGDEQYF. Written as DNA, the CDR3 is TGTGCCAGCTCACCCTCGGGTGGCGACGAGCAGTACTTC. The chain joins TRBV18 to TRBJ2-7, with D unresolved. Germline V CDR1 and CDR2: KGHSH, LQKENI. V lost 3 bases to trimming and J lost 5 bases, with 11 bases between them. CDR3 length: 13 residues.

CDR3 residues: CASSLAMTGGLSYEQYF. CDR3 bases: TGTGCCAGCAGCTTAGCAATGACAGGGGGCCTCTCCTACGAGCAGTACTTC. The J gene is TRBJ2-7, the V gene TRBV7-2; the match to TRBD1 covers 10 bases. CDR3 length equals 17 residues. The germline V gene has CDR1 SGHTA and CDR2 FQGNSA. V was pared by 0 bases and J by 0 bases, with 5 bases of the junction left unmatched.

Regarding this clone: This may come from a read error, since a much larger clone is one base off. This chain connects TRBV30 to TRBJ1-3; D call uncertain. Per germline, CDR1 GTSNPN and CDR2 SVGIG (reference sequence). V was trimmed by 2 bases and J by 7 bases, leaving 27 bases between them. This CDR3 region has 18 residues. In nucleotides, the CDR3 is TGTGCCTGGAGTTTCCCTGCTGGTGGCCCACGGGTTTTGAACACCATATATTTT. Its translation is CAWSFPAGGPRVLNTIYF.

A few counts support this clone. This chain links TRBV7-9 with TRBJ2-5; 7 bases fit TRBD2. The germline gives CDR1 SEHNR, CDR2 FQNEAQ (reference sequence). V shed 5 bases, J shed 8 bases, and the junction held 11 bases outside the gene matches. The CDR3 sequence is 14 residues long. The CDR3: CASSPHGGGRTQYF. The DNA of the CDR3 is TGTGCCAGCAGCCCCCACGGCGGGGGTCGAACCCAGTACTTC.

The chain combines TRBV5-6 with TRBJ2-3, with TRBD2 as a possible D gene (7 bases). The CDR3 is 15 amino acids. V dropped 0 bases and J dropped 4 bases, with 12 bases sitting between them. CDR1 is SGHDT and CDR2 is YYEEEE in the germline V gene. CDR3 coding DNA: TGTGCCAGCAGCTTGGTAGGGGGGGCCCCAGATACGCAGTATTTT. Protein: CASSLVGGAPDTQYF. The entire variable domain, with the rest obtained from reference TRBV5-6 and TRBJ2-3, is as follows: DAGVTQSPTHLIKTRGQQVTLRCSPKSGHDTVSWYQQALGQGPQFIFQYYEEEERQRGNFPDRFSGHQFPNYSSELNVNALLLGDSALYLCASSLVGGAPDTQYFGPGTRLTVL.

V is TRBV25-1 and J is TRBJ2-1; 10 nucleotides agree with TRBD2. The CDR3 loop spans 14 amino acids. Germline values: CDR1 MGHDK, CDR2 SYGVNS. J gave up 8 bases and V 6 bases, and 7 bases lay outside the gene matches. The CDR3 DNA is TGTGCCAGCAGCGAAGCGGGGGGGCTATATGAGCAGTTCTTC. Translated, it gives CASSEAGGLYEQFF. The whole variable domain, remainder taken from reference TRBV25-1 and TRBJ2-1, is EADIYQTPRYLVIGTGKKITLECSQTMGHDKMYWYQQDPGMELHLIHYSYGVNSTEKGDLSSESTVSRIRTEHFPLTLESARPSHTSQYLCASSEAGGLYEQFFGPGTRLTVL.

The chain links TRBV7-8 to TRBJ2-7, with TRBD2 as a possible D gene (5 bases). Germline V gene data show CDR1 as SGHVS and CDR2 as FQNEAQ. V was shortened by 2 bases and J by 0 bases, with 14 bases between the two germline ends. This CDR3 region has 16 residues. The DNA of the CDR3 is TGTGCCAGCAGCTTATCGTCGGAGCGGAACTCCTACGAGCAGTACTTC. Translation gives CASSLSSERNSYEQYF.

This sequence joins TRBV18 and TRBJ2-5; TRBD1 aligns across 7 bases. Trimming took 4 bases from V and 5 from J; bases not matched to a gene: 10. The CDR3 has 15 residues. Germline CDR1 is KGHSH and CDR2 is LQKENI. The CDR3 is CASSLSPDRVETQYF. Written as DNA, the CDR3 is TGTGCCAGCTCACTCTCTCCCGACAGGGTGGAGACCCAGTACTTC.

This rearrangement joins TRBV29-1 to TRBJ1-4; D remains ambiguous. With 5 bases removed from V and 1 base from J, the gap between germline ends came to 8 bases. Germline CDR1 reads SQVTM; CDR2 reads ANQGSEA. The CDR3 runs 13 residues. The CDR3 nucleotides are TGCAGCGTTTACATCAGAACTAATGAAAAACTGTTTTTT. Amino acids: CSVYIRTNEKLFF.

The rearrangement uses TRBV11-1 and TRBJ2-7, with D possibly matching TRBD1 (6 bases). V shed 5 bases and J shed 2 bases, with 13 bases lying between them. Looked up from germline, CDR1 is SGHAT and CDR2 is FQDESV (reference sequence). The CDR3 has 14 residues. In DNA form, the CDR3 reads TGTGCCAGCAGCCAAACAGGGTTCCCCTACGAGCAGTACTTC. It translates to CASSQTGFPYEQYF.

The CDR3 sequence: CASSKRAGTGIPNEQFF. CDR3 in DNA: TGTGCCAGCAGCAAAAGAGCCGGGACAGGGATCCCCAATGAGCAGTTCTTC. V gene TRBV7-2 combines with J gene TRBJ2-1, with 9 bases that match TRBD1. Germline V gene lookup returns CDR1 SGHTA and CDR2 FQGNSA. J was trimmed by 6 bases and V by 5 bases; bases with no gene match: 14. This CDR3 is built from 17 residues.

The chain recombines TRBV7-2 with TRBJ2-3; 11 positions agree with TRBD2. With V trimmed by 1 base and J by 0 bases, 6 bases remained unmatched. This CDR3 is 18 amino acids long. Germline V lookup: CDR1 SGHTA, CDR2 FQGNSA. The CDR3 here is CASSLVGLAGGSTDTQYF. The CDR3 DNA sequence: TGTGCCAGCAGCTTAGTAGGTCTAGCGGGGGGTAGCACAGATACGCAGTATTTT.

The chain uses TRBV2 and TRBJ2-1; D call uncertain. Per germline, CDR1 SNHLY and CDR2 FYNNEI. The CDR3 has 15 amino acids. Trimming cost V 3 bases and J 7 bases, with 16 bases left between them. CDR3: CASSDPTDPKNEQFF. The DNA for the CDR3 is TGTGCCAGCAGTGACCCCACAGACCCTAAGAATGAGCAGTTCTTC.

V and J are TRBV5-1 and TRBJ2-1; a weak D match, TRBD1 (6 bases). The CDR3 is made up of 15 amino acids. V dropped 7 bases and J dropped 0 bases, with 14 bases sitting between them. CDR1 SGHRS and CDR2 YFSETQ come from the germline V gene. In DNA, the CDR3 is TGCGCCAGCTCAAAGACAGGTCCCTCCTACAATGAGCAGTTCTTC. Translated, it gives CASSKTGPSYNEQFF.

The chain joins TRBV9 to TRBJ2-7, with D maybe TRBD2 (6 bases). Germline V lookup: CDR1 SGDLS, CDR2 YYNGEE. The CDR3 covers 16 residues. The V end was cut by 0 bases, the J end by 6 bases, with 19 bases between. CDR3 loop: CASSVAAGTRTGEQYF. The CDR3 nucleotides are TGTGCCAGCAGCGTAGCCGCCGGGACTCGCACTGGCGAGCAGTACTTC.

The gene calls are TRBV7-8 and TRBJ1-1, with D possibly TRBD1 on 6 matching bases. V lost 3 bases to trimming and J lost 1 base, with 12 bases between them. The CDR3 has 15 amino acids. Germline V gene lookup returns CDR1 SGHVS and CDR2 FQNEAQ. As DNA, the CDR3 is TGTGCCAGCAGCTTCGACAGGACTGGGAACACTGAAGCTTTCTTT. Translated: CASSFDRTGNTEAFF. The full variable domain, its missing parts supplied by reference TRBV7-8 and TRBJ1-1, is GAGVSQSPRYKVAKRGQDVALRCDPISGHVSLFWYQQALGQGPEFLTYFQNEAQLDKSGLPSDRFFAERPEGSVSTLKIQRTQQEDSAVYLCASSFDRTGNTEAFFGQGTRLTVV.

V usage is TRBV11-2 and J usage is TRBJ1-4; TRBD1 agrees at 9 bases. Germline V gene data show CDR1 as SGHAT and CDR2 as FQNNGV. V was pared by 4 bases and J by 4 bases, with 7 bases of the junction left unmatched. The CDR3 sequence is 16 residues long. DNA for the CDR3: TGTGCCAGCAGCTGGGGGGACAGGGCCTTTAATGAAAAACTGTTTTTT. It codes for CASSWGDRAFNEKLFF.